These 20 T cell receptor beta chains were sequenced from one sample in a study of blood T cell repertoires in COVID-19. Sequencing was performed with immunoSEQ multiplex PCR; in TCRdb, only in-frame clones are kept and a portion is missing. The table lists roughly 72,000 clones, roughly 90% of them singletons. Sequencing used peripheral blood. Receptor source: a human donor in a cohort sampled during active COVID-19.

The gene calls are TRBV27 and TRBJ2-6, with TRBD2 matching over 7 bases. The germline CDR1 and CDR2 sequences are MNHEY and SMNVEV (reference sequence). Trimming removed 6 bases from V and 4 bases from J; junction bases left unmatched: 18. The CDR3 totals 19 residues. The CDR3 nucleotides are TGTGCCAGCAGGCTAAATCCCTCGGGAGGATCGTGGGGGGCCAACGTCCTGACTTTC. Residues: CASRLNPSGGSWGANVLTF.

The chain carries TRBV3-1 (or the pseudogene TRBV3-2) and TRBJ2-2; 8 bases are shared with TRBD1. Germline V gives CDR1 LGHDT, CDR2 YNNKEL (reference sequence). Trimming at V came to 0 bases and at J to 0 bases, leaving 3 bases not matched to a gene. This CDR3 spans 17 amino acids. Here the CDR3 DNA reads TGTGCCAGCAGCCAAGAGCGGGGACAGGCGAACACCGGGGAGCTGTTTTTT. Encoded protein: CASSQERGQANTGELFF.

This chain joins TRBV4-3 and TRBJ2-3, with no clear D. This CDR3 is built from 17 residues. Trimming took 0 bases from V and 0 from J, leaving 13 bases between them. CDR1 LGHNA and CDR2 YSLEER come from the germline V gene. For the CDR3, the DNA is TGCGCCAGCAGCCAAGATTGGGCGACCACTAGCACAGATACGCAGTATTTT. This codes for CASSQDWATTSTDTQYF.

The CDR3 region is CATQRTPTGEYEQYF. For the CDR3, the DNA is TGTGCCACCCAGCGTACGCCTACAGGGGAGTACGAGCAGTACTTC. The chain combines TRBV5-5 with TRBJ2-7; the match to TRBD1 covers 7 bases. The CDR3 contains 15 residues. The junction had 16 bases not matched to a gene; V was cut back by 9 bases and J by 4 bases. The V gene's germline CDR1 is SGHKS and CDR2 YYEKEE (reference sequence).

The V call is TRBV10-2, the J call TRBJ2-5, with 11 bases identical to TRBD2. CDR1 and CDR2 (germline): WSHSY, SAAADI. The CDR3 is 15 amino acids. V lost 2 bases to trimming and J lost 4 bases; unmatched junction nucleotides: 3. The CDR3 sequence is CASSETSGSIETQYF. Written as DNA, the CDR3 is TGCGCCAGCAGTGAGACTAGCGGGAGTATAGAGACCCAGTACTTC.

The chain combines TRBV25-1 with TRBJ2-7, with D perhaps matching TRBD1 (6 bases). CDR3 length equals 14 residues. CDR1 is MGHDK and CDR2 is SYGVNS in the germline V gene. V lost 2 bases and J lost 1, with 9 bases in between. The CDR3 coding sequence is TGTGCCAGCAGTGAAGGGGGCTGGTCCTACGAGCAGTACTTC. This encodes CASSEGGWSYEQYF.

The chain links TRBV5-1 to TRBJ2-5; D is unresolved. The ends were cut back, 1 base at V and 1 base at J, with 20 bases in the middle. Germline V gives CDR1 SGHRS, CDR2 YFSETQ. This CDR3 is built from 18 residues. CDR3 nucleotide sequence: TGCGCCAGCAGCTTGAGAGGCACCGGTAATAGGCCCCAAGAGACCCAGTACTTC. This sequence encodes CASSLRGTGNRPQETQYF.

This chain connects TRBV5-4 to TRBJ2-7; TRBD2 might be the D (6 bases). Germline-derived CDR1 and CDR2 are SGHNT and YYREEE (reference sequence). The CDR3 length is 14 residues. Trimming pared 3 bases from V and 5 bases from J, leaving 15 bases between. The CDR3 DNA reads TGTGCCAGCAGCTCACCAACGACTAGGGACGAGCAGTACTTC. It is translated as CASSSPTTRDEQYF. Based on the CDR3 plus reference TRBV5-4 and TRBJ2-7, the full variable domain is ETGVTQSPTHLIKTRGQQVTLRCSSQSGHNTVSWYQQALGQGPQFIFQYYREEENGRGNFPPRFSGLQFPNYSSELNVNALELDDSALYLCASSSPTTRDEQYFGPGTRLTVT.

CDR3 amino acids: CASSRVGGMPQHF. DNA of the CDR3: TGTGCCAGCAGCCGGGTGGGGGGGATGCCCCAGCATTTT. The rearrangement uses TRBV6-5 and TRBJ1-5; D possibly corresponds to TRBD1 (5 bases). The germline V and J ends were trimmed by 6 bases and 9 bases, with 15 bases remaining between them. This CDR3 is built from 13 residues. Germline loops: CDR1 MNHEY, CDR2 SVGAGI.

This chain links TRBV28 with TRBJ2-7, with 13 nucleotides matching TRBD2. V gave up 6 bases and J gave up 9 bases; unmatched junction bases: 11. CDR1 and CDR2 from the germline V gene are MDHEN and SYDVKM. CDR3 size: 15 residues. DNA for the CDR3: TGTGCCAGCAGGGACGGGACTAGCGGGAAGTCCGGGCAGTACTTC. It codes for CASRDGTSGKSGQYF.

The rearrangement joins TRBV30 to TRBJ1-4; unclear D gene. The germline V gene has CDR1 GTSNPN and CDR2 SVGIG (reference sequence). Trimming left V 0 bases short and J 7 bases short, with 3 bases between. The CDR3 length is 11 residues. Written as DNA, the CDR3 is TGTGCCTGGAGTGTCGGTGAAAAACTGTTTTTT. It specifies CAWSVGEKLFF.

The chain links TRBV7-9 to TRBJ2-1, with TRBD2 identical over 12 bases. The germline CDR1 and CDR2 sequences are SEHNR and FQNEAQ (reference sequence). Losses at the gene ends were 4 bases for V and 2 bases for J; bases not matched to a gene: 12. CDR3 length equals 19 residues. CDR3 coding DNA: TGTGCCAGCAGCTCCCAACTTGGGACTAGCGGGTCACCCTACAATGAGCAGTTCTTC. Protein sequence: CASSSQLGTSGSPYNEQFF. Full variable domain (rest looked up from reference TRBV7-9 and TRBJ2-1): DTGVSQNPRHKITKRGQNVTFRCDPISEHNRLYWYRQTLGQGPEFLTYFQNEAQLEKSRLLSDRFSAERPKGSFSTLEIQRTEQGDSAMYLCASSSQLGTSGSPYNEQFFGPGTRLTVL.

The chain uses TRBV4-1 and TRBJ2-2; TRBD1 matches at 9 bases. Germline V CDR1 and CDR2: MGHRA, YSYEKL. Unmatched junction bases numbered 7, after V lost 4 bases and J lost 4 bases. This CDR3 has 16 residues. The CDR3 DNA reads TGCGCCAGCAGCCTTTTCGACAGGGGGAGCACCGGGGAGCTGTTTTTT. Its protein product is CASSLFDRGSTGELFF.

The gene calls are TRBV5-1 and TRBJ2-5; 9 nucleotides align to TRBD1. The CDR3 has 15 residues. Germline V gene sequence: CDR1 SGHRS, CDR2 YFSETQ. Trimming removed 2 bases from V and 4 bases from J; junction bases left unmatched: 6. CDR3 in amino acids: CASSFPGQGGETQYF. CDR3 sequence (DNA): TGCGCCAGCAGCTTTCCGGGACAGGGAGGAGAGACCCAGTACTTC.

The gene calls are TRBV7-8 and TRBJ2-7; 8 bases are shared with TRBD2. After removal of 5 bases from V and 4 bases from J, the junction contained 16 bases not matched to a gene. Germline assignment: CDR1 SGHVS and CDR2 FQNEAQ. This CDR3 has 17 amino acids. This CDR3 reads CASSPGLVGKEFYEQYF. CDR3 nucleotide sequence: TGTGCCAGCAGCCCGGGACTAGTGGGGAAGGAGTTTTACGAGCAGTACTTC.

This clone has a single count. The chain couples TRBV30 to TRBJ1-3, with no clear D. Trimming stripped 1 base from V and 8 bases from J, with 12 bases between. CDR3 length: 13 amino acids. Germline V gene data show CDR1 as GTSNPN and CDR2 as SVGIG (reference sequence). The CDR3 bases are TGTGCCTGGAGTGGGGTAGCGCCATACACCATATATTTT. It yields the protein CAWSGVAPYTIYF.

This clone was recorded once. This chain joins TRBV7-2 and TRBJ2-2, with 9 positions matching TRBD2. The J segment lost 8 bases and the V segment lost 1 base, leaving 11 bases of the junction unmatched. CDR3 length equals 17 residues. CDR1 is SGHTA, CDR2 FQGNSA, per germline. In DNA, the CDR3 is TGTGCCAGCAGCTTAGTCGGGCTGCGGGAGGGGATGGGGGAGCTGTTTTTT. Translating it yields CASSLVGLREGMGELFF.

The chain couples TRBV7-3 to TRBJ2-5; TRBD2 aligns across 8 bases. Germline V gives CDR1 SGHTA, CDR2 FQGTGA. CDR3 length equals 15 residues. J lost 6 bases, V lost 5 bases, and 11 bases had no gene match. The DNA for the CDR3 is TGTGCCAGCAGCACAATAGCGGGACCGAGTCAGACCCAGTACTTC. Its translation: CASSTIAGPSQTQYF. Full variable domain (remainder filled in from reference TRBV7-3 and TRBJ2-5): GAGVSQTPSNKVTEKGKYVELRCDPISGHTALYWYRQSLGQGPEFLIYFQGTGAADDSGLPNDRFFAVRPEGSVSTLKIQRTERGDSAVYLCASSTIAGPSQTQYFGPGTRLLVL.

This clone showed up just once. The rearrangement links TRBV19 to TRBJ1-4; D is unresolved. In germline, CDR1 is LNHDA, CDR2 SQIVND (reference sequence). This CDR3 is 12 amino acids long. V dropped 3 bases and J dropped 9 bases, with 8 bases sitting between them. CDR3 bases: TGTGCCAGTAGTATCGGCGGGAAAAAACTGTTTTTT. It yields the protein CASSIGGKKLFF.

The V and J genes are TRBV28 and TRBJ1-3; 8 positions agree with TRBD1. Germline assignment: CDR1 MDHEN and CDR2 SYDVKM. The CDR3 is 15 residues long. The trim removed 6 bases at V and 0 bases at J, leaving 4 bases unmatched. The CDR3 reads CASRPTGGSGNTIYF. Here the CDR3 DNA reads TGTGCCAGCAGACCAACAGGGGGCTCTGGAAACACCATATATTTT.